Shown below are 24 T cell receptor beta chains from a single sample sequenced in a study of T-cell reconstitution after alpha-beta-depleted transplantation in children. A TCRbeta library incorporating unique molecular identifiers was prepared. One entry per CDR3 protein, called by TCRdb with MiXCR from the PCR reads. Of about 200,000 distinct CDR3 sequences listed, approximately 19% are singletons. Material: PBMCs, mostly from graft donor cells, obtained 360 days after TCRalphabeta/CD19-depleted stem cell transplant. The receptors were sampled from a male patient aged 2-10 years who had a stem cell transplant for acute lymphoblastic leukemia, so the T cells may come from the graft donor.

This clonotype was counted many times. The chain employs TRBV28 and TRBJ2-3; the D call may be TRBD1 or TRBD2 (5 bases each). The CDR3 runs to 14 residues. Germline CDR1 reads MDHEN; CDR2 reads SYDVKM. Trimming shortened V by 6 bases and J by 2 bases, and 12 bases separated the two germline ends. DNA for the CDR3: TGTGCCAGCAGCCGTGGGACGGACACAGATACGCAGTATTTT. Protein: CASSRGTDTDTQYF.

This clonotype was seen only a few times. The chain employs TRBV29-1 and TRBJ1-2, with TRBD1 matching 10 bases. The germline gives CDR1 SQVTM, CDR2 ANQGSEA. The CDR3 loop spans 15 amino acids. The V and J ends lost 1 base and 4 bases, in that order; junction bases with no gene match: 6. CDR3 DNA: TGCAGCGTTGAAGGGCGGGACAGGGGCCTCTATGGCTACACCTTC. Residues: CSVEGRDRGLYGYTF.

The V call is TRBV12-3 or TRBV12-4, the J call TRBJ2-1; 8 bases line up with TRBD1. Germline trimming cut 2 bases from V and 5 bases from J; bases unmatched to any gene: 5. The length of the CDR3 is 15 residues. CDR3 region: CASSLRQGANNEQFF. In DNA form, the CDR3 reads TGTGCCAGCAGTTTAAGGCAGGGGGCGAACAATGAGCAGTTCTTC.

On this clonotype: One end of the junction fails to match germline, which may point to a read error. This sequence joins TRBV3-1 and TRBJ2-5; D remains unclear. Germline V gene lookup returns CDR1 LGHDT and CDR2 YNNKEL (reference sequence). The length of the CDR3 is 15 residues. The CDR3: CASSQVRSSQGTQYF. The CDR3 region has the DNA TGTGCCAGCAGCCAAGTAAGATCCAGTCAAGGGACCCAGTACTTC.

This clonotype turned up a few times. The chain is built from TRBV29-1 and TRBJ2-7, with D perhaps assigned TRBD1 or TRBD2 (5 bases each). The length of the CDR3 is 14 residues. V was trimmed by 1 base and J by 3 bases, leaving 13 bases between them. Germline V lookup: CDR1 SQVTM, CDR2 ANQGSEA. The DNA of the CDR3 is TGCAGCGTTGAAGTGACGGGGCGCTTCTACGAGCAGTACTTC. Amino acid sequence: CSVEVTGRFYEQYF.

The chain employs TRBV5-1 and TRBJ2-3, with 8 bases matching TRBD2. The CDR3 is 18 residues long. Unmatched junction bases numbered 14, after V lost 2 bases and J lost 3 bases. The germline CDR1 and CDR2 sequences are SGHRS and YFSETQ. CDR3 loop: CASSFRYREGRPTDTQYF. The DNA of the CDR3 is TGCGCCAGCAGCTTTCGCTACCGGGAGGGCCGGCCGACAGATACGCAGTATTTT.

This clonotype was counted between two and nine times. The CDR3 loop reads CASSLTWDTQETQYF. The CDR3 DNA is TGTGCCAGCAGCCTAACCTGGGACACCCAAGAGACCCAGTACTTC. The chain is built from TRBV12-3 or TRBV12-4 and TRBJ2-5, with a possible D match to TRBD1 (6 bases). With 6 bases removed from V and 1 base from J, the gap between germline ends came to 15 bases. CDR3 length: 15 amino acids.

The rearrangement uses TRBV12-3 or TRBV12-4 and TRBJ1-2; a possible D gene is TRBD1 (5 bases). This CDR3 has 13 residues. Trimming pared 7 bases from V and 6 bases from J, leaving 15 bases between. The CDR3 DNA follows: TGTGCCAGCACAGCCTGGCAGGGAGATGGCTACACCTTC. It encodes CASTAWQGDGYTF.

This clonotype was found a few times. V is TRBV6-5 and J is TRBJ2-7; the D is unclear. Per germline, CDR1 MNHEY and CDR2 SVGAGI. Trimming removed 6 bases at V and 4 bases at J, with 7 bases between. The length of the CDR3 is 11 residues. DNA of the CDR3: TGTGCCAGCAGCACGATGTACGAGCAGTACTTC. Amino acid sequence: CASSTMYEQYF.

As regards this clonotype: At one boundary the junction diverges from the germline segment, which might be a read error. CDR3 DNA: TGCGTCGTCGGGAGCTCCTACAATGAGCAGTTCTTC. Encoded protein: CVVGSSYNEQFF. The rearrangement uses TRBV6-2 or TRBV6-3 and TRBJ2-1; D is perhaps TRBD2 (6 bases). Germline CDR1 reads MNHEY; CDR2 reads SVGEGT. The CDR3 extends over 12 amino acids.

The chain recombines TRBV6-5 with TRBJ2-3; 8 bases map to TRBD1. Germline V gene sequence: CDR1 MNHEY, CDR2 SVGAGI. The CDR3 extends over 15 amino acids. The V segment lost 0 bases and the J segment 5 bases; nucleotides outside the gene matches: 4. The DNA of the CDR3 is TGTGCCAGCAGTTACTCGGCAGGGGGCTTAGATACGCAGTATTTT. Protein: CASSYSAGGLDTQYF.

The table lists this clonotype with a count of one. The chain recombines TRBV5-1 with TRBJ1-4; D is undetermined. The germline V gene has CDR1 SGHRS and CDR2 YFSETQ. The V and J ends lost 4 bases and 3 bases respectively, with 19 bases between them. The CDR3 has 17 residues. CDR3 sequence: CASSLRLSTGANEKLFF. The CDR3 nucleotides are TGCGCCAGCAGCCTCCGGTTGTCGACTGGGGCTAATGAAAAACTGTTTTTT.

This sequence joins TRBV25-1 and TRBJ2-5; the match to TRBD2 covers 9 bases. Trimming cost V 6 bases and J 5 bases; bases outside gene matches: 19. The CDR3 is 18 residues long. CDR1 is MGHDK, CDR2 SYGVNS, per germline. CDR3 DNA: TGTGCCAGCAGCCCGCCTAGCGGGGTCGGCCTTAGGGGGGAGACCCAGTACTTC. Residues: CASSPPSGVGLRGETQYF.

This clonotype was found a few times. The V call is TRBV18, the J call TRBJ2-2; 8 bases match TRBD1. Trimming at V came to 2 bases and at J to 6 bases, leaving 14 bases not matched to a gene. The CDR3 has 18 residues. CDR1 and CDR2 from the germline V gene are KGHSH and LQKENI. In DNA form, the CDR3 reads TGTGCCAGCTCACCAGATATTCCCGGACAGGGATTGTCCGGGGAGCTGTTTTTT. Residues: CASSPDIPGQGLSGELFF. The whole variable domain, filled in from reference TRBV18 and TRBJ2-2, reads NAGVMQNPRHLVRRRGQEARLRCSPMKGHSHVYWYRQLPEEGLKFMVYLQKENIIDESGMPKERFSAEFPKEGPSILRIQQVVRGDSAAYFCASSPDIPGQGLSGELFFGEGSRLTVL.

This chain links TRBV5-1 with TRBJ2-1, with D possibly TRBD2 on 5 matching bases. This CDR3 contains 15 residues. Deletions cut 0 bases from V and 8 bases from J, with 15 bases between. Per the germline V gene, CDR1 is SGHRS and CDR2 is YFSETQ. The CDR3 coding sequence is TGCGCCAGCAGCTTGGAAGGCGGGTCGGGGTATGAGCAGTTCTTC. Translated, it gives CASSLEGGSGYEQFF.

The chain combines TRBV15 with TRBJ1-1, with D possibly being TRBD1 (5 bases). The CDR3 totals 17 residues. The germline V gene encodes CDR1 LNHNV and CDR2 YYDKDF (reference sequence). V lost 4 bases and J 0 bases, leaving 18 bases between the germline ends. Written as DNA, the CDR3 is TGTGCCACCAGCACAGAAGTTCACAGGCTCATGAACACTGAAGCTTTCTTT. It encodes CATSTEVHRLMNTEAFF.

The CDR3 loop is CASSPYLGSKNIQYF. CDR3 bases: TGTGCCAGCAGTCCGTATCTAGGGTCCAAAAACATTCAGTACTTC. J is TRBJ2-4 and V is TRBV27, with D unclear. The V end was cut by 5 bases, the J end by 2 bases, with 13 bases between. This CDR3 has 15 amino acids. Germline assignment: CDR1 MNHEY and CDR2 SMNVEV (reference sequence).

V gene TRBV12-3 or TRBV12-4 combines with J gene TRBJ1-2; TRBD1 might be the D (5 bases). The CDR3 length is 14 residues. V was shortened by 3 bases and J by 8 bases, with 16 bases between the two germline ends. The CDR3 protein is CASSLRGIGKGYTF. CDR3 in DNA: TGTGCCAGCAGTTTGCGGGGGATCGGGAAAGGCTACACCTTC.

This clonotype has a handful of counts. V gene TRBV12-3 or TRBV12-4 combines with J gene TRBJ2-7, with 9 bases matching TRBD1. The CDR3 length is 17 residues. The ends lost 6 bases at V and 0 bases at J; junction bases unmatched: 12. CDR3 coding DNA: TGTGCCAGCAGCCCCCCAGGGACAGGGAGGAGCTCCTACGAGCAGTACTTC. The encoded protein is CASSPPGTGRSSYEQYF.

The V and J genes are TRBV7-3 and TRBJ2-1; weak D call: TRBD1 (5 bases). This CDR3 spans 13 amino acids. V was trimmed by 5 bases and J by 7 bases, leaving 12 bases between them. Germline-derived CDR1 and CDR2 are SGHTA and FQGTGA. In DNA, the CDR3 is TGTGCCAGCAGCACCGGACACTTTAATGAGCAGTTCTTC. Amino acids: CASSTGHFNEQFF.

The CDR3 region has the DNA TGTGCCAGCAGTGACTCCGCCGGACAGGGCTCCTTTTCACCCCTCCACTTT. It is translated as CASSDSAGQGSFSPLHF. This rearrangement joins TRBV6-4 to TRBJ1-6, with TRBD1 matching over 8 bases. Germline V gene lookup returns CDR1 MRHNA and CDR2 SNTAGT. V trimming: 0 bases; J trimming: 9 bases; junction bases outside the gene matches: 10. This CDR3 is built from 17 residues.

This clonotype was observed a few times. The chain joins TRBV29-1 to TRBJ2-3; TRBD2 matches 7 bases. Per germline, CDR1 SQVTM and CDR2 ANQGSEA. V lost 1 base, J lost 0 bases, and 7 bases stayed unmatched. This CDR3 has 16 amino acids. In nucleotides, the CDR3 is TGCAGCGTTGAAGCTCTGGGGGGGACTAGCACAGATACGCAGTATTTT. Protein: CSVEALGGTSTDTQYF.

This clonotype occurred many times. This chain joins TRBV29-1 and TRBJ2-3; 12 bases map to TRBD1. The J segment lost 2 bases and the V segment lost 6 bases, leaving 3 bases of the junction unmatched. The CDR3 runs to 14 residues. CDR1 SQVTM and CDR2 ANQGSEA come from the germline V gene. The DNA for the CDR3 is TGCAGCGTACGGGGACAGGGGGCCACAGATACGCAGTATTTT. It translates to CSVRGQGATDTQYF.

V and J are TRBV4-1 and TRBJ2-1; D not resolved. V was cut by 0 bases and J by 4 bases, with 4 bases left in between. Per the germline V gene, CDR1 is MGHRA and CDR2 is YSYEKL. The CDR3 is 13 amino acids. CDR3 amino acids: CASSQDTYNEQFF. DNA of the CDR3: TGCGCCAGCAGCCAAGATACATACAATGAGCAGTTCTTC.